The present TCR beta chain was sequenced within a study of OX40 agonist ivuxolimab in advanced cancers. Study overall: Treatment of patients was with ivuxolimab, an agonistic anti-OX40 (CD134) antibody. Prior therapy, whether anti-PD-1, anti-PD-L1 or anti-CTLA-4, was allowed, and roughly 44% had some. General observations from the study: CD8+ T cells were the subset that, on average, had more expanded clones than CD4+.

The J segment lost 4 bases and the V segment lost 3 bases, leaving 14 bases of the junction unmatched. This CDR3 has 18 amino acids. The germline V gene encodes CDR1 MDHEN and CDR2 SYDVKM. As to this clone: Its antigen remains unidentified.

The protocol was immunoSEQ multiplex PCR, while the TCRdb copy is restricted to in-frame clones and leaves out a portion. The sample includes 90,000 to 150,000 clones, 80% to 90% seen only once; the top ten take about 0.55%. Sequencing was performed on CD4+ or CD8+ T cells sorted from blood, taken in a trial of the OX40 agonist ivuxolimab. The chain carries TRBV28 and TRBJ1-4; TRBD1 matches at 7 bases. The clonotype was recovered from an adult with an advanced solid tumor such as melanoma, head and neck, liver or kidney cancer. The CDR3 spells CASSFNTGVSIGNEKLFF. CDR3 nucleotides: TGTGCCAGCAGTTTCAACACAGGGGTCTCAATCGGTAATGAAAAACTGTTTTTT. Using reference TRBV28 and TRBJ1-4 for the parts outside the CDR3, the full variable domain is DVKVTQSSRYLVKRTGEKVFLECVQDMDHENMFWYRQDPGLGLRLIYFSYDVKMKEKGDIPEGYSVSREKKERFSLILESASTNQTSMYLCASSFNTGVSIGNEKLFFGSGTQLSVL.